This is a list of T cell receptor beta chains from one sample in a study of OX40 agonist ivuxolimab in advanced cancers. The assay was immunoSEQ multiplex PCR, and TCRdb's table has in-frame clones only and misses some. The table shows about 49,000 clones, with 75% to 85% occurring only once. Material: CD4+ or CD8+ T cells sorted from blood, obtained in a trial of the OX40 agonist ivuxolimab. The receptors were sampled from an adult with an advanced solid tumor such as melanoma, head and neck, liver or kidney cancer. Both conserved end residues are part of each CDR3. D genes are given only for firm matches. Size values are once, few and many counts, or a class for expanded clones, and some rows have none.

clone_size j_call d_call v_call cdr3_aa cdr3_nt
. TRBJ2-1 TRBD2 TRBV10-2 CASVLPGGREQFF TGCGCCAGCGTGCTCCCGGGAGGCCGAGAGCAGTTCTTC
. TRBJ1-1 . TRBV6-1 CASSEVYRRAFF TGTGCCAGCAGTGAAGTATACCGGAGGGCTTTCTTT
. TRBJ2-7 . TRBV29-1 CSVGGGGGSYEQYF TGCAGCGTTGGCGGGGGAGGGGGCTCCTACGAGCAGTACTTC
. TRBJ1-3 . TRBV16 CASSQSGGQSGNTIYF TGTGCCAGCAGCCAATCGGGTGGACAGTCTGGAAACACCATATATTTT
. TRBJ2-3 TRBD1 TRBV13 CASSSLTGTGVADTQYF TGTGCCAGCAGCTCCCTGACCGGGACAGGGGTTGCGGATACGCAGTATTTT
once TRBJ2-2 . TRBV4-3 CASSPQQGTGELFF TGCGCCAGCAGCCCGCAACAGGGCACCGGGGAGCTGTTTTTT
. TRBJ2-3 TRBD2 TRBV19 CASTPGGEGDTQYF TGTGCCAGTACCCCCGGGGGGGAGGGAGATACGCAGTATTTT
. TRBJ2-3 TRBD2 TRBV4-2 CASARGVSGRFTDTQYF TGTGCCAGCGCAAGGGGGGTTAGCGGGAGGTTCACAGATACGCAGTATTTT
. TRBJ1-1 . TRBV4-3 CASSQGVGDLNTEAFF TGCGCCAGCAGCCAGGGTGTCGGAGACCTGAACACTGAAGCTTTCTTT
. TRBJ1-5 TRBD1 TRBV5-5 CASSQQGALPHHPQHF TGTGCCAGCAGCCAACAGGGGGCCCTTCCTCATCATCCCCAGCATTTT
. TRBJ1-5 . TRBV18 CASSPTNDQPQHF TGTGCCAGCTCACCCACTAACGATCAGCCCCAGCATTTT
once TRBJ1-1 . TRBV5-1 CASSPGPNQNTEAFF TGCGCCAGCAGCCCGGGGCCTAACCAGAACACTGAAGCTTTCTTT
few TRBJ1-6 . TRBV2 CASRGGAPPLHF TGTGCCAGCAGGGGGGGGGCCCCACCCCTCCACTTT
. TRBJ1-2 . TRBV28 CASSFGGWRGYTF TGTGCCAGCAGTTTTGGGGGTTGGCGGGGCTACACCTTC
. TRBJ2-4 . TRBV5-1 CASSLILAKNIQYF TGCGCCAGCAGCTTAATACTAGCCAAAAACATTCAGTACTTC
. TRBJ1-6 . TRBV7-2 CASSSSGSSYNSPLHF TGTGCCAGCAGTTCCTCCGGGAGCTCCTATAATTCACCCCTCCACTTT
. TRBJ2-7 . TRBV2 CASNLDGGRYF TGTGCCAGCAATTTGGACGGCGGACGGTACTTC
. TRBJ1-5 TRBD1 TRBV6-5 CASSYRAGGNQPQHF TGTGCCAGCAGTTATCGGGCAGGGGGAAATCAGCCCCAGCATTTT
. TRBJ1-1 TRBD1 TRBV19 CASSKEGARTEAFF TGTGCCAGTAGTAAAGAGGGGGCAAGGACTGAAGCTTTCTTT
. TRBJ2-5 . TRBV5-1 CASSLAGTGFQETQYF TGCGCCAGCAGCTTGGCCGGAACAGGGTTTCAAGAGACCCAGTACTTC
. TRBJ1-2 TRBD1 TRBV4-2 CASSLGGQGAEGYTF TGTGCCAGCAGCTTGGGAGGACAGGGGGCGGAAGGCTACACCTTC
. TRBJ2-5 . TRBV5-8 CASSLVGGSTQETQYF TGTGCCAGCAGCTTGGTCGGAGGGAGTACCCAAGAGACCCAGTACTTC
. TRBJ2-1 . TRBV4-2 CASMDLKGGNEQFF TGTGCCAGCATGGACCTAAAGGGCGGCAATGAGCAGTTCTTC
. TRBJ1-1 . TRBV10-2 CASSVVQGGTEAFF TGCGCCAGCAGTGTCGTACAGGGCGGCACTGAAGCTTTCTTT
. TRBJ2-1 TRBD1 TRBV7-9 CASSAPGQLFF TGTGCCAGCAGCGCTCCGGGACAGCTGTTCTTC
. TRBJ2-7 TRBD2 TRBV6-5 CASSRLAGGLGEQYF TGTGCCAGCAGCCGTTTAGCGGGAGGGCTTGGAGAGCAGTACTTC
. TRBJ2-2 TRBD1 TRBV5-1 CASSLDRGTGELFF TGCGCCAGCAGCTTGGACAGGGGCACCGGGGAGCTGTTTTTT
. TRBJ1-3 . TRBV18 CASSPRGGTRSSGNTIYF TGTGCCAGCTCACCTAGGGGCGGAACCCGATCCTCTGGAAACACCATATATTTT
. TRBJ1-6 TRBD1 TRBV6-4 CASRWDRENSPLHF TGTGCCAGCAGATGGGACAGGGAGAATTCACCCCTCCACTTT
. TRBJ1-5 . TRBV2 CASSVWGALQPQHF TGTGCCAGCAGTGTATGGGGGGCACTCCAGCCCCAGCATTTT
. TRBJ1-4 . TRBV5-1 CASSLGVANEKLFF TGCGCCAGCAGCTTGGGTGTGGCTAATGAAAAACTGTTTTTT
. TRBJ2-1 TRBD1 TRBV2 CASKPGQGYNEQFF TGTGCCAGCAAACCGGGACAGGGCTACAATGAGCAGTTCTTC
. TRBJ1-2 . TRBV7-8 CASTSRGANYGYTF TGTGCCAGCACCTCTAGGGGGGCTAACTATGGCTACACCTTC
. TRBJ1-2 . TRBV20-1 CSAHRDDGYTF TGCAGTGCGCACAGGGACGATGGCTACACCTTC
. TRBJ1-5 . TRBV6-5 CASQQYSNQPQHF TGTGCCAGCCAACAATATAGCAATCAGCCCCAGCATTTT
. TRBJ2-6 . TRBV10-1 CASGGPLTAGANVLTF TGCGCCAGCGGGGGACCACTTACGGCTGGGGCCAACGTCCTGACTTTC
few TRBJ2-2 . TRBV28 CASSLGRLFRDRTGELFF TGTGCCAGCAGTTTAGGGCGACTTTTCCGGGATCGCACCGGGGAGCTGTTTTTT
. TRBJ2-7 . TRBV27 CASSPRHRGVHEQYF TGTGCCAGCAGTCCGCGACATCGAGGGGTCCACGAGCAGTACTTC
once TRBJ2-4 . TRBV27 CASSFDAKNIQYF TGTGCCAGCAGTTTCGATGCCAAAAACATTCAGTACTTC
. TRBJ1-6 TRBD1 TRBV6-1 CASGRDRDSPLHF TGTGCCAGCGGCCGGGACAGGGATTCACCCCTCCACTTT
once TRBJ2-3 . TRBV5-1 CASSLGGATDTQYF TGCGCCAGCAGCTTGGGCGGGGCCACGGATACGCAGTATTTT
. TRBJ2-7 . TRBV7-2 CASSLSRWGEQYF TGTGCCAGCAGCTTATCAAGATGGGGGGAGCAGTACTTC
. TRBJ2-7 TRBD2 TRBV28 CASTILAGSYEQYF TGTGCCAGCACTATACTAGCGGGGTCCTACGAGCAGTACTTC
large TRBJ1-1 TRBD1 TRBV6-5 CASRVDRGGEAFF TGTGCCAGCAGAGTCGACAGGGGTGGTGAAGCTTTCTTT
. TRBJ2-7 TRBD2 TRBV27 CASSPRLAGNSYEQYF TGTGCCAGCAGTCCCAGACTAGCGGGGAACTCCTACGAGCAGTACTTC
. TRBJ1-5 . TRBV7-6 CASSLSDLQPQHF TGTGCCAGCAGCTTATCGGATTTACAGCCCCAGCATTTT
. TRBJ2-3 . TRBV5-1 CASSLGFGDTQYF TGCGCCAGCAGCTTGGGATTCGGAGATACGCAGTATTTT